The clone carrying this TCR beta chain was counted at least ten times. The source of the sample is a study of T cell repertoires in cytomegalovirus infection. Study at large: Carrying CMV and the relevant HLA type showed in public TCR beta signatures.

The length of the CDR3 is 15 residues. V gave up 5 bases and J gave up 3 bases, with 16 bases separating them. Per the germline V gene, CDR1 is SGHVS and CDR2 is FQNEAQ. MiXCR was run by TCRdb on the reads, yielding one entry per CDR3 protein. The table has roughly 150,000 distinct CDR3 sequences, 23% seen once; the top ten hold approximately 10%. This TCR derives from a human donor in good health (CMV status not recorded). Some clones in this sample may be carry-over from other donors' samples. Sequencing was carried out using PBMCs. This sequence joins TRBV7-8 and TRBJ1-2; D might be TRBD1 (6 bases). CDR3 DNA: TGTGCCAGCAGCCCCACCCACAGGGCTGACTATGGCTACACCTTC. It is translated as CASSPTHRADYGYTF.